This TCR beta chain was identified during a study of T cells in Graves' hyperthyroidism and ophthalmopathy. Findings and limits, study-wide: A model built on 13 V-J features separated ophthalmopathy from stable hyperthyroidism. The model forecast ophthalmopathy, anticipating it by a median about six months before onset. Peripheral blood also featured most of the thyroid clonotypes expanded above 0.001.

Amplification targeted TCR beta CDR3 regions from RNA transcripts. In the first-round RT-PCR of the TCR CDR3, the HTBI primer set was used. A single record per CDR3 protein comes from TCRdb applying MiXCR to the multiplex PCR reads. The sample lists under 350,000 distinct CDR3 sequences, 12% to 15% occurring once. Concerning this clonotype: Antigen unknown.

The CDR3 has 16 residues. The germline V gene encodes CDR1 SNHLY and CDR2 FYNNEI. V lost 7 bases, J lost 8 bases, and 14 bases stayed unmatched. J is TRBJ2-1 and V is TRBV2, with 10 bases aligning to TRBD2. The clonotype comes from a woman aged 40 to 50 with Graves' hyperthyroidism. The sequenced material came from blood. CDR3 DNA: TGTGCCAGCATGGGCGGGGCTAGCGGGAGAAATCATGAGCAGTTCTTC. Residues: CASMGGASGRNHEQFF. Full variable domain (remainder filled in from reference TRBV2 and TRBJ2-1): EPEVTQTPSHQVTQMGQEVILRCVPISNHLYFYWYRQILGQKVEFLVSFYNNEISEKSEIFDDQFSVERPDGSNFTLKIRSTKLEDSAMYFCASMGGASGRNHEQFFGPGTRLTVL.